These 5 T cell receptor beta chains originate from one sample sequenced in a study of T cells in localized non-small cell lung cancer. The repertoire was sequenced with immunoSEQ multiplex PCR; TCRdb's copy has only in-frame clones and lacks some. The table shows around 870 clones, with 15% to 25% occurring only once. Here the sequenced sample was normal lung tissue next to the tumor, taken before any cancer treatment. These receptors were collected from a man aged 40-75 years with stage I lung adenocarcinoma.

This CDR3 reads CASSYASTDTQYF. The DNA for the CDR3 is TGTGCCAGCAGTTACGCGTCCACAGATACGCAGTATTTT. The chain recombines TRBV6-8 with TRBJ2-3; D unclear. Trimming left V 2 bases short and J 2 bases short, with 5 bases between. The CDR3 totals 13 residues. Germline-derived CDR1 and CDR2 are MNHGY and SAAAGT.

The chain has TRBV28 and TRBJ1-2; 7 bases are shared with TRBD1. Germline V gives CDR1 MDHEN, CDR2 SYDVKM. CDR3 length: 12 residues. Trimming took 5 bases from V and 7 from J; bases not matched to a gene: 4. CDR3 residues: CASSIRTGGYTF. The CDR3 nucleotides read TGTGCCAGCAGTATAAGGACAGGTGGCTACACCTTC.

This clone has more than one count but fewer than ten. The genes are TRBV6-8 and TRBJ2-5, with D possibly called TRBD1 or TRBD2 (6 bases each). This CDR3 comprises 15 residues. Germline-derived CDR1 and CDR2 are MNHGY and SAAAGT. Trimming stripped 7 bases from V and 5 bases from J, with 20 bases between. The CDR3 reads CASMVRRGQGETQYF. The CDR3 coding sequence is TGTGCCAGCATGGTCAGGCGGGGCCAGGGGGAGACCCAGTACTTC.

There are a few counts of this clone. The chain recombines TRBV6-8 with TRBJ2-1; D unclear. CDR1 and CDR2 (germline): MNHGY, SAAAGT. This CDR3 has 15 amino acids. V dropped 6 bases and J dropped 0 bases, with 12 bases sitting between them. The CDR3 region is CASSRIDSSYNEQFF. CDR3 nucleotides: TGTGCCAGCAGCCGCATCGATAGCTCCTACAATGAGCAGTTCTTC.

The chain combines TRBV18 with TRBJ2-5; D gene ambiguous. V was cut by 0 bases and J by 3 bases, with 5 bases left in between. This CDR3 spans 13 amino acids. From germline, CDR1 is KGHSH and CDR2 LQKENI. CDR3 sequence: CASSPPSEETQYF. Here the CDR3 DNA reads TGTGCCAGCTCACCACCCTCGGAAGAGACCCAGTACTTC.